This TCR beta chain was identified during a study of shared clonotypes between healthy human individuals (dated by TCRdb to the early 2020s). General notes on the study: The cohort included three men and two women between 18 and 49 years of age. For each donor, CD4 naive and CD4 memory were each run on three plates, CD8 naive on two plates, and CD8 memory on one plate. Blood TCR repertoires of about 5 healthy adults were deeply sequenced to estimate repertoire size and the extent of clonotype sharing between individuals. Different laboratories and diverse techniques were used to prepare libraries and sequence TCR repertoires, to increase sequencing depth and limit assay-specific biases. Leukapheresis yielded between about 0.94 and 10 billion PBMCs per donor.

Using the deep immunoSEQ assay, TCR CDR3 regions were amplified from genomic DNA by multiplex PCR. Extracted genomic DNA from each cell subset was spread evenly across all wells of several immunoSEQ 96-well plates, with each plate serving as a replicate. For sorted subsets, each replicate PCR was loaded with approximately 190 ng genomic DNA, equivalent to some 31,000 T cell genomes. The purified libraries were quantified using a Qubit 3.0 fluorometer, sized with a Bioanalyzer 2100, and then quantified again using the KAPA Library Quantification kit. Every immunoSEQ 96-well plate was sequenced on a separate single-read 150-cycle Illumina NextSeq 550 flow cell. The source study handled its data this way. The immunoSEQ output contained only junctional sequences without quality scores, so filtering could not match that applied to full-length reads. To assign V/J genes and CDR3, sequences were annotated using PyIR, a Python wrapper for IgBLAST v1.9, with IMGT germline references. Reads were filtered out if the reads had weak V/J assignments (E-value above 1e-6), no CDR3, stop codons, out-of-frame junctions, or ambiguous translated residues. V3J clonotypes were defined by identical inferred V gene, J gene, and CDR3 amino acid sequence. The percentage overlap between two repertoires was calculated by dividing the number of shared unique clonotypes by the size of the smaller repertoire. Repertoire richness was assessed with RTK rarefaction, the Chao1 estimator, and Recon v2.1 estimates of unobserved clonotypes. For all TCRbeta clonotypes obtained by the gDNA method from several donors, generation probabilities were computed with OLGA. The immuneACCESS repertoire file appears here via TCRdb, limited to in-frame rearrangements. These files lack a portion of the clones; in checked studies, under half of the deficit traces to unresolved V genes, and the cause of the others is not known. That table gives V, J and clone size, and the DNA gave D and trimming. This sample has roughly 2,000,000 clones in its table, and about 94% of those were observed once. The ten largest clones represent around 1.7% of the sample.

The junction shows trimming of 1 base on V and 6 bases on J, and the gene matches do not reach 4 bases of it. The CDR3 holds 15 amino acids from the cysteine to the phenylalanine. The entry retains the CDR3 DNA only, 45 bases that are in frame from base 1. According to the germline V gene (reference sequence), CDR1 reads MNHEY and CDR2 reads SMNVEV. Paper-wide results and their limitations: About 5% of naive CD4, 3.5% of naive CD8, about 2.4% of memory CD4, and approximately 0.39% of memory CD8 clonotypes were shared across several donors. Clonotypes shared by all four sorted-subset donors showed higher generation probabilities than non-shared clonotypes. Sampling was restricted to blood, and TCR repertoires in tissue are likely to differ from TCR repertoires in blood. Pairwise subsampling indicated that sequencing depth was expected to affect the degree of clonotype sharing among donors. Because the study included a small number of donors, the genetic and exposure-history diversity represented was limited. Naive subsets generally had larger estimated clonotype richness than memory subsets did. Incomplete sequencing was indicated by rarefaction of sorted-subset datasets, despite the large sequencing depth.

Comments on this clone: Its antigen is not yet known. Base qualities are not provided; no much larger clone lies one nucleotide away.

CD8 naive samples were obtained by positive selection for CCR7 among CD45RO-negative cells, yielding a CD45RA+CCR7+ population from which TemRA cells were excluded. The donors were healthy, HIV-negative adults who had no recently reported acute infections or vaccinations. Every donor was a Caucasian adult living in Nashville, Tennessee, USA. Blood was obtained by leukapheresis, after which PBMCs were separated by Ficoll-Histopaque density gradient centrifugation and cryopreserved in liquid nitrogen vapor phase. Purity and quantity of every magnetically sorted T cell population were checked by analytical flow cytometry. Each sorted fraction had its genomic DNA isolated and then quantified by UV absorbance on a Nanodrop 2000c.

The sequence is built from TRBV27 and TRBJ2-2, and 8 junction bases match TRBD1. Sequencing input: naive CD8+ T cells from PBMCs. Per the publication, the cell subset or site label means: CD45RA+CCR7+. The sequence was obtained from a young man in good health. Some clones in this sample may be carry-over from other donors' samples. This receptor carries the CDR3 CASSLFVTGAGELFF. The nucleotides are TGTGCCAGCAGTTTATTCGTGACAGGGGCCGGGGAGCTGTTTTTT.